These 27 T cell receptor beta chains came from one sample sequenced in a study of technical replicates of blood from a few donors. Sequencing was performed with immunoSEQ multiplex PCR; in TCRdb, only in-frame clones are kept and a portion is missing. The sample holds more than 70,000 clones, 92% seen once. Sequenced material: T cells isolated from PBMCs. These receptors were obtained from a human donor in good health.

This sequence joins TRBV5-1 and TRBJ1-4; D possibly corresponds to TRBD1 (5 bases). Germline V gene lookup returns CDR1 SGHRS and CDR2 YFSETQ. Trimming pared 0 bases from V and 5 bases from J, leaving 11 bases between. CDR3 length: 15 amino acids. The CDR3 spells CASSLAAAGNEKLFF. The CDR3 DNA reads TGCGCCAGCAGCTTGGCCGCGGCAGGGAATGAAAAACTGTTTTTT.

The V and J genes are TRBV21-1 and TRBJ1-5. TRBV21-1 is given as a pseudogene. The length of the CDR3 is 12 residues. CDR3: CASSIRDQPQHF. CDR3 DNA: TGTGCCAGCAGCATTCGGGATCAGCCCCAGCATTTT.

This rearrangement joins TRBV5-6 to TRBJ2-3; 7 nucleotides match TRBD2. The V and J ends lost 4 bases and 2 bases, in that order; junction bases with no gene match: 16. The CDR3 consists of 18 residues. CDR1 SGHDT and CDR2 YYEEEE come from the germline V gene. CDR3 region: CASSTSHWTSPLTDTQYF. In DNA form, the CDR3 reads TGTGCCAGCAGCACTTCACATTGGACTAGTCCCCTCACAGATACGCAGTATTTT.

This chain connects TRBV28 to TRBJ2-7; 7 nucleotides align to TRBD2. Germline lookup yields CDR1 MDHEN and CDR2 SYDVKM. V trimming: 2 bases; J trimming: 12 bases; junction bases outside the gene matches: 4. This CDR3 region has 11 residues. The CDR3 nucleotides read TGTGCCAGCAGTTTACGACTAGCAACGTACTTC. It specifies CASSLRLATYF.

This clone has just a few counts. The gene calls are TRBV9 and TRBJ1-5, with D hard to call. The germline V gene encodes CDR1 SGDLS and CDR2 YYNGEE. This CDR3 is 13 amino acids long. With 0 bases removed from V and 11 bases from J, the gap between germline ends came to 12 bases. In nucleotides, the CDR3 is TGTGCCAGCAGCGTAGCTGATAACGGGGCCCAGCATTTT. It is translated as CASSVADNGAQHF.

The chain joins TRBV6-1 to TRBJ1-6, with D unresolved. V lost 0 bases and J lost 5, with 8 bases in between. Germline V gene data show CDR1 as MNHNS and CDR2 as SASEGT. This CDR3 region has 15 residues. The CDR3 loop is CASSEAWQNNSPLHF. The CDR3 DNA reads as TGTGCCAGCAGTGAAGCCTGGCAGAATAATTCACCCCTCCACTTT.

The chain uses TRBV7-9 and TRBJ2-5; possible D gene TRBD2, 6 bases. CDR1 SEHNR and CDR2 FQNEAQ come from the germline V gene (reference sequence). The CDR3 extends over 15 amino acids. V was cut by 2 bases and J by 1 base, with 11 bases left in between. In nucleotides, the CDR3 is TGTGCCAGCAGCTTACTTGATAGCGGCCAAGAGACCCAGTACTTC. Translation gives CASSLLDSGQETQYF.

The genes are TRBV4-1 and TRBJ2-7; D is undetermined. V was cut by 1 base and J by 4 bases, with 5 bases left in between. There are 12 residues in the CDR3. Germline values: CDR1 MGHRA, CDR2 YSYEKL. The CDR3 nucleotides read TGCGCCAGCAGCCAAGGCGGATACGAGCAGTACTTC. Protein product: CASSQGGYEQYF.

About this clone: A junction boundary mismatches the germline segment, possibly from a read error. This chain joins TRBV4-2 and TRBJ2-3, with 10 bases aligning to TRBD2. CDR1 and CDR2 from the germline V gene are LGHNA and YNFKEQ. The CDR3 has 16 amino acids. The chain's CDR3 is CAGSQFLAGGKDTQYF. As DNA, the CDR3 is TGTGCCGGCAGCCAATTTTTAGCGGGGGGCAAGGATACGCAGTATTTT.

The rearrangement uses TRBV7-6 and TRBJ2-2; 7 bases fit TRBD2. Unmatched junction bases numbered 15, after V lost 3 bases and J lost 2 bases. The CDR3 has 19 amino acids. Per the germline V gene, CDR1 is SGHVS and CDR2 is FNYEAQ. Written as DNA, the CDR3 is TGTGCCAGCAGCTTCCTGCATGGGGCGGGAGCGGGAAACACCGGGGAGCTGTTTTTT. It specifies CASSFLHGAGAGNTGELFF.

Only one count was recorded for this clone. The chain has TRBV28 and TRBJ1-5, with 8 nucleotides matching TRBD1. CDR1 MDHEN and CDR2 SYDVKM come from the germline V gene. Unmatched junction bases numbered 6, after V lost 6 bases and J lost 8 bases. This CDR3 is 13 amino acids long. Here the CDR3 DNA reads TGTGCCAGCAGCTATACAGGGGGTAAGCCCCAGCATTTT. Its protein product is CASSYTGGKPQHF.

The gene calls are TRBV11-3 and TRBJ2-1; possibly TRBD2 for D (6 bases). The CDR3 covers 16 residues. The ends were cut back, 5 bases at V and 0 bases at J, with 14 bases in the middle. The germline V gene encodes CDR1 SGHNT and CDR2 YENEEA. CDR3 sequence reads: CASSARTTASYNEQFF. CDR3 sequence (DNA): TGTGCCAGCAGCGCACGGACTACCGCCTCCTACAATGAGCAGTTCTTC.

This clone appeared once. This rearrangement joins TRBV5-1 to TRBJ1-2; D uncertain. V was cut by 0 bases and J by 3 bases, with 12 bases left in between. This CDR3 has 15 residues. The germline gives CDR1 SGHRS, CDR2 YFSETQ. The CDR3 is CASSLGGGLDYGYTF. The CDR3 coding sequence is TGCGCCAGCAGCTTGGGGGGTGGACTAGACTATGGCTACACCTTC.

The J gene is TRBJ2-7, the V gene TRBV27; no definite D call. Germline V lookup: CDR1 MNHEY, CDR2 SMNVEV (reference sequence). V lost 3 bases to trimming and J lost 0 bases, with 12 bases between them. This CDR3 region has 15 residues. The CDR3 here is CASSLVADYSYEQYF. As DNA, the CDR3 is TGTGCCAGCAGTTTGGTCGCAGATTACTCCTACGAGCAGTACTTC.

The chain recombines TRBV5-1 with TRBJ2-7; D unresolved. V gave up 0 bases and J gave up 0 bases, with 4 bases separating them. This CDR3 is 13 amino acids long. Germline CDR1 reads SGHRS; CDR2 reads YFSETQ. This chain's CDR3 is CASSLDNSYEQYF. The CDR3 bases are TGCGCCAGCAGCTTGGACAACTCCTACGAGCAGTACTTC.

This chain joins TRBV27 and TRBJ2-1; TRBD1 agrees at 9 bases. The J segment lost 8 bases and the V segment lost 4 bases, leaving 9 bases of the junction unmatched. The CDR3 loop spans 15 amino acids. Germline lookup yields CDR1 MNHEY and CDR2 SMNVEV (reference sequence). CDR3 loop: CASSSLGQGGDEQFF. DNA for the CDR3: TGTGCCAGCAGTTCACTGGGACAGGGAGGAGATGAGCAGTTCTTC.

This chain uses TRBV28 with TRBJ1-3, with unresolved D. Trimming left V 3 bases short and J 4 bases short, with 19 bases between. This CDR3 is built from 17 residues. Germline V gene data show CDR1 as MDHEN and CDR2 as SYDVKM. CDR3 loop: CASSFPRGGIGGNTIYF. CDR3 coding DNA: TGTGCCAGCAGTTTCCCCCGAGGAGGGATCGGCGGAAACACCATATATTTT.

The chain recombines TRBV2 with TRBJ2-7, with D uncertain. Germline V gives CDR1 SNHLY, CDR2 FYNNEI. The CDR3 runs 14 residues. The ends were cut back, 8 bases at V and 2 bases at J, with 16 bases in the middle. Here the CDR3 DNA reads TGTGCCAGCCCTTTAGAGAGACACACCTACGAGCAGTACTTC. Its protein product is CASPLERHTYEQYF.

The gene calls are TRBV20-1 and TRBJ2-1, with D hard to call. The germline V gene has CDR1 DFQATT and CDR2 SNEGSKA (reference sequence). This CDR3 has 11 amino acids. Between the trimmed V and J ends, which lost 2 bases and 7 bases, there was a span of 6 bases. CDR3 amino acids: CSARLRNEQFF. The CDR3 DNA reads as TGCAGTGCTAGACTACGGAATGAGCAGTTCTTC.

The V call is TRBV29-1, the J call TRBJ2-7; 9 bases align to TRBD1. This CDR3 is 12 amino acids long. The V and J ends lost 4 bases and 4 bases, in that order; junction bases with no gene match: 2. Germline V lookup: CDR1 SQVTM, CDR2 ANQGSEA. CDR3 sequence: CSVGDREYEQYF. Written as DNA, the CDR3 is TGCAGCGTTGGGGACAGGGAGTACGAGCAGTACTTC.

V and J are TRBV25-1 and TRBJ2-7, with D maybe TRBD1 (5 bases). Germline CDR1 and CDR2: MGHDK and SYGVNS. CDR3 length equals 16 residues. The V end was cut by 2 bases, the J end by 2 bases, with 16 bases between. Here the CDR3 reads CASSEGGARGAYEQYF. In nucleotides, the CDR3 is TGTGCCAGCAGTGAAGGTGGGGCGCGTGGGGCCTACGAGCAGTACTTC.

The chain couples TRBV2 to TRBJ2-4, with 9 bases identical to TRBD2. V trimming: 2 bases; J trimming: 7 bases; junction bases outside the gene matches: 9. Germline values: CDR1 SNHLY, CDR2 FYNNEI. The CDR3 runs to 16 residues. The CDR3 DNA is TGTGCCAGCAGTGAAAGTGGACTAGCGATGGGGAACATTCAGTACTTC. It encodes CASSESGLAMGNIQYF.

The chain recombines TRBV19 with TRBJ2-1, with 8 bases identical to TRBD2. In germline, CDR1 is LNHDA, CDR2 SQIVND (reference sequence). The junction had 11 bases not matched to a gene; V was cut back by 6 bases and J by 13 bases. The CDR3 is 13 residues long. The CDR3 loop reads CASRNRAGVEQFF. The CDR3 DNA is TGTGCCAGTAGGAACCGAGCGGGAGTTGAACAGTTCTTC.

The chain employs TRBV6-5 and TRBJ1-2; 8 bases line up with TRBD1. Germline trimming cut 5 bases from V and 1 base from J; bases unmatched to any gene: 6. The CDR3 contains 15 residues. Germline loops: CDR1 MNHEY, CDR2 SVGAGI. Written as DNA, the CDR3 is TGTGCCAGCAGTAGGACAGGGCTTTATAACTATGGCTACACCTTC. This encodes CASSRTGLYNYGYTF.

The rearrangement joins TRBV28 to TRBJ1-1; a possible D gene is TRBD1 (5 bases). CDR3 size: 13 residues. Germline V lookup: CDR1 MDHEN, CDR2 SYDVKM. Trimming stripped 2 bases from V and 2 bases from J, with 6 bases between. The CDR3 DNA is TGTGCCAGCAGTTTAGACAGTAACACTGAAGCTTTCTTT. It specifies CASSLDSNTEAFF.

This sequence joins TRBV6-1 and TRBJ2-5, with D possibly matching TRBD1 (5 bases). Trimming left V 3 bases short and J 5 bases short, with 19 bases between. The length of the CDR3 is 16 residues. Germline V gene lookup returns CDR1 MNHNS and CDR2 SASEGT. The CDR3 sequence: CASSDLSGLRSETQYF. CDR3 nucleotides: TGTGCCAGCAGTGATTTGTCAGGGTTACGATCGGAGACCCAGTACTTC.

The chain recombines TRBV28 with TRBJ1-4; maybe TRBD1 (5 bases). This CDR3 has 16 residues. CDR1 and CDR2 from the germline V gene are MDHEN and SYDVKM. Trimming stripped 2 bases from V and 9 bases from J, with 19 bases between. The DNA of the CDR3 is TGTGCCAGCAGTTTAGGGCGGGGCTTTCCCCAAAAAAAACTGTTTTTT. Protein product: CASSLGRGFPQKKLFF.